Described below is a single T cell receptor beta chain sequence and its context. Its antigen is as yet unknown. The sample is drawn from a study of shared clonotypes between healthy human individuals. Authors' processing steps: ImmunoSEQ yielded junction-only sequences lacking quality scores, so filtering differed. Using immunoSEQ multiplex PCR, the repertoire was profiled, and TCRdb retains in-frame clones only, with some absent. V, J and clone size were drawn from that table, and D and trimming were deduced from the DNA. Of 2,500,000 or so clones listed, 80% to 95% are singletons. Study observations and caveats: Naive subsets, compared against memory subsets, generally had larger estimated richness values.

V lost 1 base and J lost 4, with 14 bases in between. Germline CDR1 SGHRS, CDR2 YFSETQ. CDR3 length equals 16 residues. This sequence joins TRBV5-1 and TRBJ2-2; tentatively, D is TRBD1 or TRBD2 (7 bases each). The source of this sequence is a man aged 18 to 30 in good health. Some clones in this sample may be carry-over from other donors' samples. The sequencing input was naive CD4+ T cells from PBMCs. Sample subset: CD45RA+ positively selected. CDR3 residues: CASSLYDREGTGELFF. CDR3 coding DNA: TGCGCCAGCAGCTTGTACGACAGGGAGGGCACCGGGGAGCTGTTTTTT.